The 26 T cell receptor beta chains reported below all come from one sample, sequenced in a study of T cell repertoires in cytomegalovirus infection. Using its own MiXCR run on the reads, TCRdb lists one record per CDR3 protein. This repertoire shows some 400,000 distinct CDR3 sequences, approximately 33% found once; its top ten account for 12% to 15%. Sequences were obtained from PBMCs. The receptors stem from a human donor in good health (CMV status not recorded). Some clones in this sample may be carry-over from other donors' samples.

A word on this clonotype: A clone one base away is much larger, so this may be a read error. Because the CDR3 is missing its conserved closing phenylalanine or tryptophan, this is likely a read error. The rearrangement joins TRBV7-3 to TRBJ2-4; D may match TRBD1 or TRBD2 (6 bases each). CDR1 and CDR2 (germline): SGHTA, FQGTGA. The ends were cut back, 2 bases at V and 9 bases at J, with 20 bases in the middle. This CDR3 has 16 amino acids. CDR3 nucleotides: TGTGCCAGCAGCTTATTCGCCGGGGGCCCTGGGGGCATTCAGTACATC. Translation: CASSLFAGGPGGIQYI.

This clonotype was recorded at least ten times. CDR3 nucleotides: TGTGCCAGCAGTCACGCCACAGGCCCTTGGGTCTATGGCTACACCTTC. Its translation is CASSHATGPWVYGYTF. The rearrangement links TRBV27 to TRBJ1-2; D may be TRBD1 (5 bases). Germline V gene lookup returns CDR1 MNHEY and CDR2 SMNVEV (reference sequence). Trimming pared 5 bases from V and 4 bases from J, leaving 20 bases between. This CDR3 comprises 16 residues.

This clonotype occurred many times. The CDR3 sequence is CASSPQSPRGANYGYTF. The CDR3 nucleotides read TGTGCCAGCAGCCCTCAAAGTCCAAGGGGGGCTAACTATGGCTACACCTTC. V usage is TRBV7-2 and J usage is TRBJ1-2; tentatively, D is TRBD1 (6 bases). Deletions cut 5 bases from V and 0 bases from J, with 19 bases between. The V gene's germline CDR1 is SGHTA and CDR2 FQGNSA. The CDR3 consists of 17 residues.

Comment on this clonotype: A much more abundant neighbour one base away suggests this may be a read error. V usage is TRBV7-6 and J usage is TRBJ1-5, with unresolved D. CDR3 length equals 16 residues. The germline V gene has CDR1 SGHVS and CDR2 FNYEAQ. CDR3 sequence reads: CASSLVAGLGNQPQPF. In DNA form, the CDR3 reads TGTGCCAGCAGCTTAGTTGCGGGGTTAGGCAATCAGCCCCAGCCTTTT.

Regarding this clonotype: One base away lies a much larger clone, so this may be a sequencing read error. The V and J genes are TRBV7-2 and TRBJ1-2; D gene unclear. This CDR3 is built from 15 residues. Trimming stripped 5 bases from V and 6 bases from J, with 19 bases between. CDR1 is SGHTA and CDR2 is FQGNSA in the germline V gene. The CDR3 nucleotides read TGTGCCAGCAGCCCCGACCGGGGTGATAGGGATGGCTACACCTTC. Encoded protein: CASSPDRGDRDGYTF. The whole variable domain, remainder taken from reference TRBV7-2 and TRBJ1-2, is GAGVSQSPSNKVTEKGKDVELRCDPISGHTALYWYRQSLGQGLEFLIYFQGNSAPDKSGLPSDRFSAERTGGSVSTLTIQRTQQEDSAVYLCASSPDRGDRDGYTFGSGTRLTVV.

This clonotype was recorded a few times. V and J are TRBV4-1 and TRBJ1-3; D is perhaps TRBD1 (5 bases). Per the germline V gene, CDR1 is MGHRA and CDR2 is YSYEKL. The CDR3 is 15 residues long. Between the trimmed V and J ends, which lost 5 bases and 3 bases, there was a span of 14 bases. In nucleotides, the CDR3 is TGCGCCAGCAGCTCACCGCAGGGTAGTGGAAACACCATATATTTT. Translating it yields CASSSPQGSGNTIYF.

This clonotype was detected many times. The rearrangement joins TRBV7-9 to TRBJ2-1; possible D gene TRBD2, 6 bases. Germline CDR1 SEHNR, CDR2 FQNEAQ (reference sequence). The V end was cut by 3 bases, the J end by 0 bases, with 12 bases between. This CDR3 is built from 16 residues. The CDR3, as DNA: TGTGCCAGCAGCTTTAGGCGGGGAAGCTCCTACAATGAGCAGTTCTTC. It is translated as CASSFRRGSSYNEQFF.

This clonotype came up many times. V usage is TRBV7-9 and J usage is TRBJ1-1; D unresolved. This CDR3 has 13 residues. Germline V gene lookup returns CDR1 SEHNR and CDR2 FQNEAQ (reference sequence). The germline V and J ends were trimmed by 1 base and 10 bases, with 13 bases remaining between them. CDR3 bases: TGTGCCAGCAGCTTAGGGCAGACCGCCGTAGCTTTCTTT. Its protein is CASSLGQTAVAFF.

This clonotype showed up many times. The V gene is TRBV7-2, the J gene TRBJ1-5; 8 nucleotides align to TRBD1. The germline V gene has CDR1 SGHTA and CDR2 FQGNSA. Unmatched junction bases numbered 0, after V lost 0 bases and J lost 2 bases. This CDR3 has 15 amino acids. DNA for the CDR3: TGTGCCAGCAGCTTAGCGGGACAGGGCAATCAGCCCCAGCATTTT. Translation: CASSLAGQGNQPQHF.

The rearrangement links TRBV4-1 to TRBJ1-6; D is unresolved. Trimming removed 0 bases from V and 9 bases from J, with 15 bases in between. Germline V gene sequence: CDR1 MGHRA, CDR2 YSYEKL. This CDR3 contains 16 residues. The CDR3 nucleotides are TGCGCCAGCAGCCAAGAGGCGGCGACAAGCCTTTCACCCCTCCACTTT. Encoded protein: CASSQEAATSLSPLHF.

V gene TRBV11-2 combines with J gene TRBJ2-5; D is perhaps TRBD1 or TRBD2 (6 bases each). The CDR3 contains 19 residues. The V gene's germline CDR1 is SGHAT and CDR2 FQNNGV. Trimming took off 1 base at V and 2 bases at J, with 23 bases between the two ends. In DNA, the CDR3 is TGTGCCAGCAGCTTAGCGGGGGCGTGGCAGGCGAACCCACAAGAGACCCAGTACTTC. Translating gives CASSLAGAWQANPQETQYF.

The rearrangement joins TRBV7-7 to TRBJ2-2, with D possibly TRBD1 on 5 matching bases. Germline V gene sequence: CDR1 SSHAT, CDR2 FNYEAQ (reference sequence). The CDR3 length is 14 residues. V dropped 7 bases and J dropped 0 bases, with 9 bases sitting between them. The CDR3 DNA is TGTGCCAGCACCTCAGGGCCGAACACCGGGGAGCTGTTTTTT. It yields the protein CASTSGPNTGELFF. Full variable domain (missing parts from reference TRBV7-7 and TRBJ2-2): GAGVSQSPRYKVTKRGQDVTLRCDPISSHATLYWYQQALGQGPEFLTYFNYEAQPDKSGLPSDRFSAERPEGSISTLTIQRTEQRDSAMYRCASTSGPNTGELFFGEGSRLTVL.

This clonotype has just a few counts. The chain employs TRBV7-9 and TRBJ2-1; TRBD2 matches at 7 bases. There are 16 residues in the CDR3. Trimming took 5 bases from V and 8 from J; bases not matched to a gene: 15. CDR1 and CDR2 (germline): SEHNR, FQNEAQ (reference sequence). The CDR3 nucleotides are TGTGCCAGCAGCCCCCCAGCGGGGATTCGGAGGGATGAGCAGTTCTTC. Its protein is CASSPPAGIRRDEQFF.

The V and J genes are TRBV14 and TRBJ2-7; possibly TRBD1 or TRBD2 for D (5 bases each). Germline V gene sequence: CDR1 SGHDN, CDR2 FVKESK. V was cut by 4 bases and J by 2 bases, with 15 bases left in between. This CDR3 is built from 15 residues. CDR3 nucleotide sequence: TGTGCCAGCAGCCCCTTGAGGGGCGGCACCTACGAGCAGTACTTC. It encodes CASSPLRGGTYEQYF.

This clonotype was found a few times. V and J are TRBV7-9 and TRBJ2-3; 8 bases are shared with TRBD1. CDR1 and CDR2 (germline): SEHNR, FQNEAQ (reference sequence). The length of the CDR3 is 15 residues. J lost 0 bases, V lost 5 bases, and 4 bases had no gene match. The CDR3 spells CASSPRQGSTDTQYF. The CDR3 DNA reads as TGTGCCAGCAGCCCAAGACAGGGGAGCACAGATACGCAGTATTTT.

The V and J genes are TRBV11-2 and TRBJ2-7, with TRBD2 matching over 10 bases. The CDR3 is made up of 13 amino acids. Trimming at V came to 6 bases and at J to 3 bases, leaving 2 bases not matched to a gene. Germline CDR1 SGHAT, CDR2 FQNNGV. The chain's CDR3 is CASRTSGLYEQYF. CDR3 coding DNA: TGTGCCAGCAGGACTAGCGGGCTCTACGAGCAGTACTTC.

This clonotype was found a few times. The chain employs TRBV12-3 or TRBV12-4 and TRBJ1-5, with 9 bases matching TRBD1. The CDR3 length is 17 residues. Trimming took 2 bases from V and 0 from J; bases not matched to a gene: 5. CDR3 amino acids: CASSLFLGQGSNQPQHF. The CDR3 region has the DNA TGTGCCAGCAGTTTATTCCTGGGACAGGGTAGCAATCAGCCCCAGCATTTT.

The chain is built from TRBV14 and TRBJ2-7, with 10 bases fitting TRBD1. The length of the CDR3 is 14 residues. Looked up from germline, CDR1 is SGHDN and CDR2 is FVKESK. J gave up 7 bases and V 4 bases, and 7 bases lay outside the gene matches. The CDR3: CASSLRQGAKEQYF. The CDR3 DNA is TGTGCCAGCAGCCTCCGACAGGGGGCTAAAGAGCAGTACTTC. The variable domain in full, with the rest retrieved from reference TRBV14 and TRBJ2-7, is EAGVTQFPSHSVIEKGQTVTLRCDPISGHDNLYWYRRVMGKEIKFLLHFVKESKQDESGMPNNRFLAERTGGTYSTLKVQPAELEDSGVYFCASSLRQGAKEQYFGPGTRLTVT.

This clonotype has ten or more counts. The chain recombines TRBV7-2 with TRBJ2-5, with a possible D match to TRBD1 (8 bases). The germline gives CDR1 SGHTA, CDR2 FQGNSA. Trimming cost V 5 bases and J 2 bases, with 18 bases left between them. CDR3 length: 16 residues. The CDR3 DNA is TGTGCCAGCAGCCAGTGGACAGGGCGGGGGCAAGAGACCCAGTACTTC. Translation: CASSQWTGRGQETQYF.

The count of this clonotype is one. The genes are TRBV20-1 and TRBJ2-1, with a weak D call TRBD2 (7 bases). Trimming stripped 5 bases from V and 6 bases from J, with 17 bases between. Germline CDR1 is DFQATT and CDR2 is SNEGSKA (reference sequence). The CDR3 length is 14 residues. The CDR3 DNA follows: TGCAGTGCTGGGCCCGAGGGGGGGGTCAATGAGCAGTTCTTC. Translated: CSAGPEGGVNEQFF.

This clonotype was counted once. One base away lies a much larger clone, so this may be a sequencing read error. This chain joins TRBV7-8 and TRBJ1-1; D is possibly TRBD1 (6 bases). V lost 6 bases and J 5 bases, leaving 16 bases between the germline ends. The germline V gene has CDR1 SGHVS and CDR2 FQNEAQ. The CDR3 is 14 amino acids. In DNA form, the CDR3 reads TGTGCCAGCAGACTATATCCAGGGGTGACTGAAGCTTTCTTT. This sequence encodes CASRLYPGVTEAFF.

The rearrangement links TRBV19 to TRBJ2-1, with a tentative D call TRBD2 (6 bases). This CDR3 comprises 14 residues. The germline CDR1 and CDR2 sequences are LNHDA and SQIVND (reference sequence). The V gene lost 1 base and the J gene lost 3 bases, with 7 bases spanning the gap. CDR3: CASSIVRDYNEQFF. Here the CDR3 DNA reads TGTGCCAGTAGTATAGTGCGGGACTACAATGAGCAGTTCTTC.

The rearrangement joins TRBV3-1 to TRBJ1-1; 12 nucleotides line up with TRBD1. CDR1 and CDR2 from the germline V gene are LGHDT and YNNKEL (reference sequence). V lost 4 bases to trimming and J lost 7 bases; unmatched junction nucleotides: 4. The CDR3 totals 14 residues. The CDR3 reads CASSPGQGAFEAFF. The CDR3 region has the DNA TGTGCCAGCAGCCCGGGACAGGGGGCTTTTGAAGCTTTCTTT.

The chain combines TRBV4-3 with TRBJ1-4; 9 bases agree with TRBD1. CDR3 length: 15 residues. The V segment lost 5 bases and the J segment 6 bases; nucleotides outside the gene matches: 7. Germline V gives CDR1 LGHNA, CDR2 YSLEER. CDR3: CASSTQDRGDEKLFF. The CDR3 DNA sequence: TGCGCCAGCAGCACCCAGGACAGGGGAGATGAAAAACTGTTTTTT.

In this sample, this clonotype turned up a few times. The CDR3 DNA reads as TGTGCCAGCAGCTTAAGGCGGCAGAAAAACACCGGGGAGCTGTTTTTT. Translation: CASSLRRQKNTGELFF. The J gene is TRBJ2-2, the V gene TRBV7-3; D remains unclear. The V end was cut by 1 base, the J end by 2 bases, with 11 bases between. Germline values: CDR1 SGHTA, CDR2 FQGTGA. This CDR3 region has 16 residues. The full variable domain, rest sourced from reference TRBV7-3 and TRBJ2-2, is GAGVSQTPSNKVTEKGKYVELRCDPISGHTALYWYRQSLGQGPEFLIYFQGTGAADDSGLPNDRFFAVRPEGSVSTLKIQRTERGDSAVYLCASSLRRQKNTGELFFGEGSRLTVL.

In its sample, this clonotype was seen many times. The V call is TRBV7-6, the J call TRBJ2-5; D remains unclear. From germline, CDR1 is SGHVS and CDR2 FNYEAQ. V shed 5 bases and J shed 5 bases, with 9 bases lying between them. The CDR3 totals 12 residues. CDR3 DNA: TGTGCCAGCAGCCCGAGAGCGGAGACCCAGTACTTC. It encodes CASSPRAETQYF.